These 9 T cell receptor beta chains originate from one sample sequenced in a study of blood T cell repertoires in COVID-19. TCRdb keeps only in-frame clones here, not all; method: immunoSEQ multiplex PCR. The sample contains fewer than 250,000 clones, approximately 88% of which appear only once. Material for sequencing was PBMCs or T cells enriched from blood (not recorded which). These receptors all come from a young woman who had been exposed to COVID-19.

The chain links TRBV19 to TRBJ2-1; D gene unclear. V lost 8 bases and J 4 bases, leaving 12 bases between the germline ends. The CDR3 length is 13 residues. Looked up from germline, CDR1 is LNHDA and CDR2 is SQIVND (reference sequence). CDR3 nucleotides: TGTGCCAGTTCCTCAGTTATATACAATGAGCAGTTCTTC. It translates to CASSSVIYNEQFF.

This clone has only one observation. V is TRBV29-1 and J is TRBJ2-2; D is possibly TRBD2 (6 bases). V was clipped by 4 bases and J by 8 bases, with 14 bases between them. CDR3 length: 13 amino acids. The germline CDR1 and CDR2 sequences are SQVTM and ANQGSEA. CDR3 loop: CSVGDSSWGELFF. In nucleotides, the CDR3 is TGCAGCGTTGGGGACTCCAGTTGGGGGGAGCTGTTTTTT.

A remark on this clone: An end of the junction does not agree with germline; a read error may underlie this. The rearrangement joins TRBV27 to TRBJ2-7; the D gene is possibly TRBD1 (5 bases). This CDR3 contains 14 residues. Germline values: CDR1 MNHEY, CDR2 SMNVEV (reference sequence). CDR3 sequence reads: CASSFGQGSSEQYF. In nucleotides, the CDR3 is TGTGCCAGCAGTTTCGGGCAGGGCTCCTCCGAGCAGTACTTC.

The CDR3 here is CASSYVQTNEKLFF. The CDR3 nucleotides are TGTGCCAGCAGTTACGTCCAGACAAATGAAAAACTGTTTTTT. The chain joins TRBV6-5 to TRBJ1-4; no reliable D call. The V end was cut by 2 bases, the J end by 5 bases, with 9 bases between. Germline CDR1 MNHEY, CDR2 SVGAGI. This CDR3 is built from 14 residues.

In DNA, the CDR3 is TGCGCCAGCACCCGGTCCGTCGAGCAGTTCTTC. Translating it yields CASTRSVEQFF. V is TRBV5-1 and J is TRBJ2-1; D is unresolved. Per the germline V gene, CDR1 is SGHRS and CDR2 is YFSETQ. V was shortened by 6 bases and J by 10 bases, with 11 bases between the two germline ends. This CDR3 spans 11 amino acids.

The chain links TRBV5-1 to TRBJ2-3; 9 bases line up with TRBD2. The CDR3 extends over 16 amino acids. V shed 3 bases, J shed 2 bases, and the junction held 7 bases outside the gene matches. Germline loops: CDR1 SGHRS, CDR2 YFSETQ. As DNA, the CDR3 is TGCGCCAGCAGCTCATGGACTAGCGCCAACACAGATACGCAGTATTTT. Its protein product is CASSSWTSANTDTQYF. The complete variable domain, with remaining parts taken from reference TRBV5-1 and TRBJ2-3, reads KAGVTQTPRYLIKTRGQQVTLSCSPISGHRSVSWYQQTPGQGLQFLFEYFSETQRNKGNFPGRFSGRQFSNSRSEMNVSTLELGDSALYLCASSSWTSANTDTQYFGPGTRLTVL.

The chain joins TRBV13 to TRBJ2-5, with 7 bases identical to TRBD2. Unmatched junction bases numbered 10, after V lost 5 bases and J lost 1 base. The CDR3 loop spans 16 amino acids. Germline V CDR1 and CDR2: PRHDT, FYEKMQ (reference sequence). CDR3 in DNA: TGTGCCAGCAGCCCGGGACTACCGGCCTCCCAAGAGACCCAGTACTTC. Translation gives CASSPGLPASQETQYF.

The chain couples TRBV27 to TRBJ1-5; TRBD1 agrees at 9 bases. The CDR3 is 15 amino acids. Germline assignment: CDR1 MNHEY and CDR2 SMNVEV (reference sequence). The J segment lost 8 bases and the V segment lost 8 bases, leaving 13 bases of the junction unmatched. The CDR3 sequence is CASRPRYRGHKPQHF. CDR3 DNA: TGTGCCAGCCGCCCTAGGTACAGGGGGCACAAGCCCCAGCATTTT.

The V call is TRBV6-5, the J call TRBJ2-1, with D perhaps TRBD2 (6 bases). The germline V and J ends were trimmed by 0 bases and 5 bases, with 11 bases remaining between them. Per germline, CDR1 MNHEY and CDR2 SVGAGI. This CDR3 is 15 amino acids long. The DNA of the CDR3 is TGTGCCAGCAGTTACTCGTTGGCGGGAAACAATGAGCAGTTCTTC. It translates to CASSYSLAGNNEQFF.